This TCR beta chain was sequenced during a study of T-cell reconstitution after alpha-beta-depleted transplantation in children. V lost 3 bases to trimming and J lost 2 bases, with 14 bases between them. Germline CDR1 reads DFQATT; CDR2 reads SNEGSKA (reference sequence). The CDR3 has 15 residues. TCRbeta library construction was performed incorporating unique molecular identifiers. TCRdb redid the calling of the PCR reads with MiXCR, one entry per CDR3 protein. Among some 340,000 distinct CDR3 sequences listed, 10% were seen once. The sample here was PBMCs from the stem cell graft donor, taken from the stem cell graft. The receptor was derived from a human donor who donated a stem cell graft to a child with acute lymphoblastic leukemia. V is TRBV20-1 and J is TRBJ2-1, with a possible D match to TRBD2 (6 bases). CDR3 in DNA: TGCAGTGCTAGTCCATCCCGGGGGACCTACAATGAGCAGTTCTTC. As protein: CSASPSRGTYNEQFF.